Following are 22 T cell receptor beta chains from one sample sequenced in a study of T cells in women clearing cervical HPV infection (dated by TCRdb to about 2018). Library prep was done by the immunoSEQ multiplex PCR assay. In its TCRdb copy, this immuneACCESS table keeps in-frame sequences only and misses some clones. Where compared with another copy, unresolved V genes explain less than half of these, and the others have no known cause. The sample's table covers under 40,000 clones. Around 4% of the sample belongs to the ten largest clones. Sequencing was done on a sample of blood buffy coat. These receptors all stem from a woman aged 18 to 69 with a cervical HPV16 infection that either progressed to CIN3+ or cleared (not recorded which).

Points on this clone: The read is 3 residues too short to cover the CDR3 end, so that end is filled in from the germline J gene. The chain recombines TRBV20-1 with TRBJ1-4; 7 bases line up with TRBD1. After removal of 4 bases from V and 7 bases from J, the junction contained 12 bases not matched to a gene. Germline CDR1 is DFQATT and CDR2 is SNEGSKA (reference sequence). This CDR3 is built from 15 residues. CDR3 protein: CSATSGGGAGEKLFF. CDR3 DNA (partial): TGCAGTGCTACCTCCGGAGGGGGCGCCGGTGAAAAA.

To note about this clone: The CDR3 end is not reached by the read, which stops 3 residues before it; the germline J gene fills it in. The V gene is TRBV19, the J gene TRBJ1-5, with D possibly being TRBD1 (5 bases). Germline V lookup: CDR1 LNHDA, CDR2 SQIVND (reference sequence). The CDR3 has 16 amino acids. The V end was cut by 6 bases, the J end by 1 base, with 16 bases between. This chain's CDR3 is CASSPIRVVSNQPQHF. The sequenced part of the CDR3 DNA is TGTGCCAGTAGCCCAATCAGGGTGGTCAGCAATCAGCCC.

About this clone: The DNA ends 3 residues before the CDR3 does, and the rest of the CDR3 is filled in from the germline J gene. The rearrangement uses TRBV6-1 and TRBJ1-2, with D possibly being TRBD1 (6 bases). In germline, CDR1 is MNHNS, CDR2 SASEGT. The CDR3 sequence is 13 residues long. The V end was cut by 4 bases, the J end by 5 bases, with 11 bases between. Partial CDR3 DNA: TGTGCCAGCAGTGTCGGGACATCTTATGGC. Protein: CASSVGTSYG. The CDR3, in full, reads CASSVGTSYGYTF.

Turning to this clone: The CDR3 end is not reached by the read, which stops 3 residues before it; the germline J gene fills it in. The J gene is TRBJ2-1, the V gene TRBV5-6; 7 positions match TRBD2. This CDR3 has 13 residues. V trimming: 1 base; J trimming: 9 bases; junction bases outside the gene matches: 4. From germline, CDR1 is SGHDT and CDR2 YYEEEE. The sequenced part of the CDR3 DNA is TGTGCCAGCAGCTTGTTGGGGAGGGGTGAG. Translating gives CASSLLGRGE. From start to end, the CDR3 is CASSLLGRGEQFF.

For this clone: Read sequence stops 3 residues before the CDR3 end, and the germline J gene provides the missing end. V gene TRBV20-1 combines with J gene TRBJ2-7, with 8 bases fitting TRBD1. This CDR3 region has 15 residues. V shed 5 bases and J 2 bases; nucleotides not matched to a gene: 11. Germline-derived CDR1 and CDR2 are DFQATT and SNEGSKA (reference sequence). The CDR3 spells CSADSRQGIAYEQYF. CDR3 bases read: TGCAGTGCTGATAGTAGACAGGGGATTGCCTACGAG.

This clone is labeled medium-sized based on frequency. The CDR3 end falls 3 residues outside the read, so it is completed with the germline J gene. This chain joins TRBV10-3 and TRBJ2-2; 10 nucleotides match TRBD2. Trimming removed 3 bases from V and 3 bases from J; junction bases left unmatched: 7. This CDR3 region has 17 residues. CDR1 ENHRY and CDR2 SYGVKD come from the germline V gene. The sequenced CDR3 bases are TGTGCCATCAGTGACCCTAGCGGGGGCCATTACACCGGGGAG. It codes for CAISDPSGGHYTGE. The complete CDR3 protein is CAISDPSGGHYTGELFF.

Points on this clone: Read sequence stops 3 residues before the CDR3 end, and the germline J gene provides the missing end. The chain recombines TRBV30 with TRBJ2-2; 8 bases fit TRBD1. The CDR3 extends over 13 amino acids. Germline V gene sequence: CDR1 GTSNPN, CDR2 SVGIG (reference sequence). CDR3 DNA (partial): TGTGCCTGGAGTGGACAGGGGAAATCACCG. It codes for CAWSGQGKSP. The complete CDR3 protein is CAWSGQGKSPLFF.

Partial CDR3 DNA: TGTGCCAGCTCCGCCCAGGGGTTGGGGTATGGC. Its protein is CASSAQGLGYG. In full, the CDR3 is CASSAQGLGYGYTF. The gene calls are TRBV18 and TRBJ1-2; tentative D call: TRBD1 (6 bases). The sequence runs out 3 residues before the end of the CDR3; the remainder is reconstructed from the germline J gene. The CDR3 consists of 14 residues. Germline V gives CDR1 KGHSH, CDR2 LQKENI. V shed 6 bases and J shed 5 bases, with 16 bases lying between them.

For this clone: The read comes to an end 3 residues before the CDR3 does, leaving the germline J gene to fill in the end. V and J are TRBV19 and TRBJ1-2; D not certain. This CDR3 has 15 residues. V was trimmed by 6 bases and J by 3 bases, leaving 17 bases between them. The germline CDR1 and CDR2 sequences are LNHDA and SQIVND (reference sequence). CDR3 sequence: CASSAHDGSYYGYTF. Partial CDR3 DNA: TGTGCCAGTAGCGCACACGACGGGTCCTACTATGGC.

The CDR3: CASSRDRVNEQFF. The CDR3 bases that were read are TGTGCCAGCAGCCGGGACAGGGTCAATGAG. The genes are TRBV7-2 and TRBJ2-1; 9 bases agree with TRBD1. The CDR3 end lies 3 residues beyond the end of the read and is filled in from the germline J gene. This CDR3 has 13 residues. The V and J ends lost 5 bases and 6 bases, in that order; junction bases with no gene match: 2. CDR1 and CDR2 from the germline V gene are SGHTA and FQGNSA. Variable domain in full (rest from reference TRBV7-2 and TRBJ2-1): GAGVSQSPSNKVTEKGKDVELRCDPISGHTALYWYRQSLGQGLEFLIYFQGNSAPDKSGLPSDRFSAERTGGSVSTLTIQRTQQEDSAVYLCASSRDRVNEQFFGPGTRLTVL.

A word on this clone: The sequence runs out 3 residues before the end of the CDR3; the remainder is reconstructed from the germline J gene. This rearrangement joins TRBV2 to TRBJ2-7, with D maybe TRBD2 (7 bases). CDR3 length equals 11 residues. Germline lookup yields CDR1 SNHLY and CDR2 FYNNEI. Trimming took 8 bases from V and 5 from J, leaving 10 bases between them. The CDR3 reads CASGGANEQYF. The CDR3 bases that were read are TGTGCCAGCGGGGGGGCGAACGAG.

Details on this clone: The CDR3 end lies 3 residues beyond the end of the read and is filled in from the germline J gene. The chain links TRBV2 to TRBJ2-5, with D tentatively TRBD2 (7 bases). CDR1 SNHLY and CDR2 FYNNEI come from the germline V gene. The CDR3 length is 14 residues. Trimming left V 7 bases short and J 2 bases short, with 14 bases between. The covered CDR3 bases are TGTGCCAGCACCGAGGGGAGGGGGCAAGAGACC. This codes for CASTEGRGQET. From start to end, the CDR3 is CASTEGRGQETQYF.

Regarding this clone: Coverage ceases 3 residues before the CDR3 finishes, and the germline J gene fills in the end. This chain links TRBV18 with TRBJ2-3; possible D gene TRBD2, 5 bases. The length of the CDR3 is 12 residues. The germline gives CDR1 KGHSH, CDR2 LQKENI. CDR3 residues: CASSRVQETQYF. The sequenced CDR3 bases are TGTGCCAGCTCGCGGGTCCAAGAGACG.

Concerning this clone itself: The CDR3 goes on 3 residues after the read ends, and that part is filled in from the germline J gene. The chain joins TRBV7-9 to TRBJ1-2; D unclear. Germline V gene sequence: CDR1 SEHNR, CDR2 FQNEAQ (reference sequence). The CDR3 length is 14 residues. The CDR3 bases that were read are TGTGCCAGCAGCTTAGACAGAAGCTCCTACGAC. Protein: CASSLDRSSYD. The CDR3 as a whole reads CASSLDRSSYDYTF.

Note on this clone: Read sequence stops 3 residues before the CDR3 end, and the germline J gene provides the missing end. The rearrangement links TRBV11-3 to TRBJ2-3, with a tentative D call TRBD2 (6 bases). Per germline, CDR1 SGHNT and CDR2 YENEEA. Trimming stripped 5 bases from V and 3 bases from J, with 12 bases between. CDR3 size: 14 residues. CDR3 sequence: CASSPTSLTDTQYF. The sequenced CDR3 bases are TGTGCCAGCAGCCCGACTAGTCTAACAGATACG.

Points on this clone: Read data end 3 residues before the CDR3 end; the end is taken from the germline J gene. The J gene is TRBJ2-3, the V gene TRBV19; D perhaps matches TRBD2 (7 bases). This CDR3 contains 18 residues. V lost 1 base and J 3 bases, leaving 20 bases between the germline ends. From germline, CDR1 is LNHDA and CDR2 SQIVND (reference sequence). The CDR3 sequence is CASSIGFVGGGPTDTQYF. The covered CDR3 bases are TGTGCCAGTAGTATAGGATTCGTAGGGGGAGGGCCAACAGATACG.

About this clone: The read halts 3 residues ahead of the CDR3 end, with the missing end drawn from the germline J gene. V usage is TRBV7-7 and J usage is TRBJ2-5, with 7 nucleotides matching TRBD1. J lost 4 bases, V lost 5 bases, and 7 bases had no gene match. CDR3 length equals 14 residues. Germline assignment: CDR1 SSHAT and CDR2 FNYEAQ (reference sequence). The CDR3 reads CASSQRGRGETQYF. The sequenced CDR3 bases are TGTGCCAGCAGCCAAAGGGGGCGCGGAGAGACC.

This chain's CDR3 is CAWSVLSDGSRYEQYF. CDR3 DNA (partial): TGTGCCTGGAGTGTACTGAGTGACGGGTCCCGCTACGAG. The chain links TRBV30 to TRBJ2-7, with D unclear. The read is 3 residues too short to cover the CDR3 end, so that end is filled in from the germline J gene. The V and J ends lost 0 bases and 3 bases respectively, with 18 bases between them. The CDR3 contains 16 residues. CDR1 is GTSNPN, CDR2 SVGIG, per germline (reference sequence). Drawing the rest from reference TRBV30 and TRBJ2-7, the complete variable domain is SQTIHQWPATLVQPVGSPLSLECTVEGTSNPNLYWYRQAAGRGLQLLFYSVGIGQISSEVPQNLSASRPQDRQFILSSKKLLLSDSGFYLCAWSVLSDGSRYEQYFGPGTRLTVT.

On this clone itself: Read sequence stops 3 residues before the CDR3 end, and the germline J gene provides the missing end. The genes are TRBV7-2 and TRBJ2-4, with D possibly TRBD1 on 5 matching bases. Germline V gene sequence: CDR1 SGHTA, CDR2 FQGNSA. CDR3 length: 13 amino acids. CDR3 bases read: TGTGCCAGCAGCGCCGAGAGGACACACGGT. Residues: CASSAERTHG. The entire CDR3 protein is CASSAERTHGQYF. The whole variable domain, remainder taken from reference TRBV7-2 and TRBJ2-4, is GAGVSQSPSNKVTEKGKDVELRCDPISGHTALYWYRQSLGQGLEFLIYFQGNSAPDKSGLPSDRFSAERTGGSVSTLTIQRTQQEDSAVYLCASSAERTHGQYFGAGTRLSVL.

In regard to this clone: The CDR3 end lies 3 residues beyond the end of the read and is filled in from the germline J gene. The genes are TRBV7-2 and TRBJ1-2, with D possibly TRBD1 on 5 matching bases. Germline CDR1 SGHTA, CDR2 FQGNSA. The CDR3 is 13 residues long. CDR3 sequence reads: CASSFVGADTYTF. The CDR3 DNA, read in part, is TGTGCCAGCAGCTTCGTTGGGGCAGATACC. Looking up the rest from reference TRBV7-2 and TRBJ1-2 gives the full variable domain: GAGVSQSPSNKVTEKGKDVELRCDPISGHTALYWYRQSLGQGLEFLIYFQGNSAPDKSGLPSDRFSAERTGGSVSTLTIQRTQQEDSAVYLCASSFVGADTYTFGSGTRLTVV.

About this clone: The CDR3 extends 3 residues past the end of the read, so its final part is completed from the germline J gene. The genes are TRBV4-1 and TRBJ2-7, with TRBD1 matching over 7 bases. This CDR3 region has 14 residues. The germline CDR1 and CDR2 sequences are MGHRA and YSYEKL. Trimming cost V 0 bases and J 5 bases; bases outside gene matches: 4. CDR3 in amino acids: CASSQDGTADEQYF. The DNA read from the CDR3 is TGCGCCAGCAGCCAAGATGGGACAGCGGACGAG.

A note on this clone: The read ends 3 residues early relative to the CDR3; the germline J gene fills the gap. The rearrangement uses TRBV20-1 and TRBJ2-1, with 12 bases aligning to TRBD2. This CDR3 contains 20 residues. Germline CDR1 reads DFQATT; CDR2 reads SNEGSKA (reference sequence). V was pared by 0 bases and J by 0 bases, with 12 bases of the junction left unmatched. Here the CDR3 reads CSARDWGRLAGESSYNEQFF. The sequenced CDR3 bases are TGCAGTGCTAGAGATTGGGGGAGACTAGCGGGGGAAAGCTCCTACAATGAG.